This T cell receptor (beta chain) is from a study of T cell clonality in common variable immunodeficiency. The table came from immunoSEQ multiplex PCR; TCRdb's copy has only in-frame clones and leaves some out. Found here are about 81,000 clones, no singletons; the ten largest cover under 1%. Germline V gene data show CDR1 as KGHSH and CDR2 as LQKENI. The CDR3 extends over 13 amino acids. The V and J ends lost 6 bases and 3 bases respectively, with 11 bases between them. This clone was found many times. Read data end 3 residues before the CDR3 end; the end is taken from the germline J gene. Material for sequencing was peripheral blood mononuclear cells. The rearrangement uses TRBV18 and TRBJ1-1; D call uncertain. The TCR sequence derives from a person aged 18-70 years in good health. The CDR3 DNA, read in part, is TGTGCCAGCTCCCCGATCCCAGACACTGAA. Amino acids: CASSPIPDTE. The entire CDR3 reads CASSPIPDTEAFF.